Following are 31 T cell receptor beta chains from one sample sequenced in a study of identical twins listed by TCRdb under 2016. The library relied on 5' RACE. Sequenced on an Illumina HiSeq 2000. TCRdb passed the public sequencing reads through fastp at Q25 and MiXCR, retaining productive beta sequences. Each CDR3 protein appears once, grouped with its most common genes and DNA. The sample data list 210,000 or so distinct CDR3 sequences, and about 16% of these were observed just once. The ten most abundant clones make up 40% of the sample. These sequences were also reported in another study, on T cells expressing NK-cell markers.

The sequencing sample was made of CD8+ T cells sorted from blood. These receptors came from a woman between 18 and 30 years old in good health.

This sequence joins TRBV27 and TRBJ2-1; no definite D call. V was clipped by 1 base and J by 8 bases, with 9 bases between them. Germline-derived CDR1 and CDR2 are MNHEY and SMNVEV (reference sequence). The CDR3 is 13 residues long. The CDR3, as DNA: TGTGCCAGCAGTTTATGGGTAATGGATGAGCAGTTCTTC. It encodes CASSLWVMDEQFF.

CDR3 in amino acids: CASSPPRNTEAFF. DNA of the CDR3: TGTGCCAGCAGTCCCCCTCGGAACACTGAAGCTTTCTTT. The chain employs TRBV12-3 or TRBV12-4 and TRBJ1-1, with D uncertain. V was trimmed by 5 bases and J by 1 base, leaving 8 bases between them. The CDR3 sequence is 13 residues long.

V is TRBV14 and J is TRBJ2-7; D is undetermined. This CDR3 spans 13 amino acids. Germline assignment: CDR1 SGHDN and CDR2 FVKESK. V dropped 4 bases and J dropped 3 bases, with 10 bases sitting between them. The CDR3, as DNA: TGTGCCAGCAGCCCCCTGTCCCGCTACGAGCAGTACTTC. It yields the protein CASSPLSRYEQYF.

Written as DNA, the CDR3 is TGCAGCGTTGTGGGGGGACAGGGAGGCACCGGGGAGCTGTTTTTT. This translates into CSVVGGQGGTGELFF. The rearrangement links TRBV29-1 to TRBJ2-2; 9 nucleotides line up with TRBD1. With 4 bases clipped from V and 4 bases from J, the junction kept 7 bases outside the gene matches. The CDR3 sequence is 15 residues long. Germline CDR1 reads SQVTM; CDR2 reads ANQGSEA.

This clonotype was seen only a few times. The chain links TRBV7-8 to TRBJ2-2; no firm D call. Trimming left V 5 bases short and J 0 bases short, with 13 bases between. The CDR3 has 16 residues. Germline-derived CDR1 and CDR2 are SGHVS and FQNEAQ. This CDR3 is CASSPPVRTNTGELFF. CDR3 DNA sequence: TGTGCCAGCAGCCCACCGGTCAGGACGAACACCGGGGAGCTGTTTTTT.

The chain employs TRBV19 and TRBJ1-4, with TRBD1 as a possible D gene (6 bases). The CDR3 length is 16 residues. Germline V gene data show CDR1 as LNHDA and CDR2 as SQIVND (reference sequence). Between the trimmed V and J ends, which lost 0 bases and 15 bases, there was a span of 23 bases. The CDR3 protein is CASSIDRDTGGKKVFF. Written as DNA, the CDR3 is TGTGCCAGTAGTATAGACCGGGACACCGGGGGAAAAAAGGTGTTTTTT.

A few counts support this clonotype. This sequence joins TRBV29-1 and TRBJ1-3; TRBD1 aligns across 8 bases. Unmatched junction bases numbered 5, after V lost 5 bases and J lost 2 bases. The CDR3 has 14 residues. Germline loops: CDR1 SQVTM, CDR2 ANQGSEA. The CDR3 DNA is TGCAGCGTTAGCGGCAGGGGGCCTGGAAACACCATATATTTT. Its translation is CSVSGRGPGNTIYF.

V usage is TRBV2 and J usage is TRBJ2-3; the D gene could be TRBD1 or TRBD2 (5 bases each). The V and J ends lost 3 bases and 4 bases respectively, with 11 bases between them. This CDR3 has 14 amino acids. Per germline, CDR1 SNHLY and CDR2 FYNNEI. The CDR3 DNA is TGTGCCAGCAGTGACCAGGTGGGACCAGATACGCAGTATTTT. This codes for CASSDQVGPDTQYF.

This clonotype was seen more than once but under ten times. The chain joins TRBV9 to TRBJ2-3, with 10 bases fitting TRBD2. The germline gives CDR1 SGDLS, CDR2 YYNGEE. This CDR3 has 17 amino acids. V lost 5 bases, J lost 4 bases, and 13 bases stayed unmatched. The CDR3 reads CASRLPFSGRLADTQYF. Written as DNA, the CDR3 is TGTGCCAGCAGGCTCCCCTTTAGCGGGAGGTTGGCAGATACGCAGTATTTT.

The rearrangement links TRBV19 to TRBJ1-2; D might be TRBD1 (6 bases). Germline CDR1 and CDR2: LNHDA and SQIVND (reference sequence). This CDR3 is built from 12 residues. The V end was cut by 5 bases, the J end by 7 bases, with 11 bases between. The CDR3 region is CASSPRGLGYTF. The CDR3, as DNA: TGTGCCAGTAGTCCCCGGGGGCTTGGCTACACCTTC. The variable domain in full, with the rest retrieved from reference TRBV19 and TRBJ1-2, is DGGITQSPKYLFRKEGQNVTLSCEQNLNHDAMYWYRQDPGQGLRLIYYSQIVNDFQKGDIAEGYSVSREKKESFPLTVTSAQKNPTAFYLCASSPRGLGYTFGSGTRLTVV.

The V and J genes are TRBV20-1 and TRBJ2-7; D unresolved. The V gene lost 0 bases and the J gene lost 1 base, with 10 bases spanning the gap. The germline V gene has CDR1 DFQATT and CDR2 SNEGSKA (reference sequence). This CDR3 is 14 amino acids long. DNA for the CDR3: TGCAGTGCTAGAGATCAGAGAGTATCCTACGAGCAGTACTTC. Translating gives CSARDQRVSYEQYF.

This clonotype was counted many times. J is TRBJ2-1 and V is TRBV12-3 or TRBV12-4; D uncertain. The CDR3 has 12 amino acids. The V gene lost 3 bases and the J gene lost 4 bases, with 4 bases spanning the gap. The CDR3 reads CASSFVYNEQFF. The DNA for the CDR3 is TGTGCCAGCAGTTTTGTTTACAATGAGCAGTTCTTC.

The rearrangement joins TRBV6-1 to TRBJ2-7; D unclear. V was pared by 7 bases and J by 0 bases, with 10 bases between. This CDR3 region has 13 residues. Per the germline V gene, CDR1 is MNHNS and CDR2 is SASEGT. CDR3 in amino acids: CASTQSSSYEQYF. CDR3 nucleotide sequence: TGTGCCAGCACCCAGTCGAGCTCCTACGAGCAGTACTTC.

The sample holds a few counts of this clonotype. The chain joins TRBV29-1 to TRBJ2-2; tentative D call: TRBD2 (5 bases). V was pared by 7 bases and J by 6 bases, with 21 bases between. CDR1 is SQVTM, CDR2 ANQGSEA, per germline. The CDR3 extends over 15 amino acids. The chain's CDR3 is CSALARTTEAGELFF. The CDR3, as DNA: TGCAGCGCCCTTGCCCGAACTACGGAGGCCGGGGAGCTGTTTTTT.

This clonotype showed up just a few times. This chain joins TRBV15 and TRBJ2-3; D uncertain. The CDR3 contains 17 residues. The germline V gene encodes CDR1 LNHNV and CDR2 YYDKDF (reference sequence). Trimming removed 5 bases from V and 1 base from J, with 19 bases in between. The CDR3 reads CATSSNLGPSRTDTQYF. DNA of the CDR3: TGTGCCACCAGCTCCAATCTAGGCCCCAGCCGCACAGATACGCAGTATTTT.

Here the CDR3 DNA reads TGTGCCAGCAGCTTAAAGGGGGCCAAGGGCTCCGGGGAGCTGTTTTTT. Amino acid sequence: CASSLKGAKGSGELFF. The genes are TRBV7-8 and TRBJ2-2; 7 positions match TRBD1. Germline V CDR1 and CDR2: SGHVS, FQNEAQ. Germline trimming cut 2 bases from V and 6 bases from J; bases unmatched to any gene: 9. This CDR3 spans 16 amino acids.

In its sample, this clonotype was seen a few times. The chain uses TRBV7-3 and TRBJ2-3; a possible D gene is TRBD2 (7 bases). The V end lost 8 bases, the J end lost 0 bases, and 15 bases lay between the germline ends. The CDR3 sequence is 15 residues long. The germline V gene has CDR1 SGHTA and CDR2 FQGTGA. This chain's CDR3 is CASGLGGASTDTQYF. The CDR3 nucleotides read TGTGCCAGCGGCCTGGGGGGGGCGAGCACAGATACGCAGTATTTT.

The chain recombines TRBV9 with TRBJ1-1, with D perhaps TRBD1 (5 bases). This CDR3 region has 16 residues. Germline loops: CDR1 SGDLS, CDR2 YYNGEE. V dropped 0 bases and J dropped 4 bases, with 16 bases sitting between them. The CDR3 loop is CASSVVAGQFSTEAFF. CDR3 in DNA: TGTGCCAGCAGCGTAGTAGCAGGGCAGTTCAGCACTGAAGCTTTCTTT.

The V gene is TRBV5-1, the J gene TRBJ1-2; the D is unclear. From germline, CDR1 is SGHRS and CDR2 YFSETQ. The CDR3 is 13 amino acids. V shed 0 bases and J shed 4 bases, with 7 bases lying between them. The CDR3 loop reads CASSLGAGYGYTF. CDR3 in DNA: TGCGCCAGCAGCTTGGGTGCGGGCTATGGCTACACCTTC.

This clonotype was detected a few times. V and J are TRBV10-1 and TRBJ2-1, with 8 bases lining up with TRBD2. V gave up 5 bases and J gave up 5 bases; unmatched junction bases: 5. CDR3 length equals 14 residues. Germline loops: CDR1 WNHNN, CDR2 SYGVQD (reference sequence). CDR3 bases: TGCGCCAGCAGTAGCGGGAGCCCCAACAATGAGCAGTTCTTC. Its translation is CASSSGSPNNEQFF.

The chain joins TRBV6-1 to TRBJ2-5, with D possibly TRBD1 on 5 matching bases. V gave up 7 bases and J gave up 9 bases, with 24 bases separating them. This CDR3 spans 15 amino acids. From germline, CDR1 is MNHNS and CDR2 SASEGT. The CDR3 spells CASKGEFGGFRSQYF. As DNA, the CDR3 is TGTGCCAGCAAAGGGGAATTCGGTGGATTCCGTTCCCAGTACTTC.

Only a few counts were recorded for this clonotype. The chain has TRBV9 and TRBJ2-1, with 8 bases lining up with TRBD2. V shed 4 bases, J shed 8 bases, and the junction held 14 bases outside the gene matches. The CDR3 contains 16 residues. The germline V gene has CDR1 SGDLS and CDR2 YYNGEE. The CDR3 nucleotides are TGTGCCAGCAGCCCCGCCAGGACGGGGGGGCGGGATGAGCAGTTCTTC. Translated, it gives CASSPARTGGRDEQFF. Combining the CDR3 with reference TRBV9 and TRBJ2-1 gives the whole variable domain DSGVTQTPKHLITATGQRVTLRCSPRSGDLSVYWYQQSLDQGLQFLIQYYNGEERAKGNILERFSAQQFPDLHSELNLSSLELGDSALYFCASSPARTGGRDEQFFGPGTRLTVL.

There are a few counts of this clonotype. This chain links TRBV15 with TRBJ2-1; TRBD2 aligns across 8 bases. Unmatched junction bases numbered 11, after V lost 3 bases and J lost 10 bases. The germline gives CDR1 LNHNV, CDR2 YYDKDF (reference sequence). The CDR3 is 15 residues long. The CDR3 DNA reads as TGTGCCACCAGCAGCGCTAACGGACTAGCAGTCGAGCAGTTCTTC. Protein product: CATSSANGLAVEQFF.

The rearrangement links TRBV6-1 to TRBJ1-1; D is possibly TRBD1 (5 bases). Deletions cut 3 bases from V and 10 bases from J, with 9 bases between. Germline CDR1 MNHNS, CDR2 SASEGT. The CDR3 is 11 amino acids. The DNA for the CDR3 is TGTGCCAGCAGTGAGAGGGGAGCAGCTTTCTTT. As protein: CASSERGAAFF.

In this sample, this clonotype turned up many times. This chain links TRBV5-5 with TRBJ2-3; D may be TRBD2 (5 bases). The germline V gene encodes CDR1 SGHKS and CDR2 YYEKEE (reference sequence). The CDR3 sequence is 17 residues long. The ends were cut back, 1 base at V and 3 bases at J, with 18 bases in the middle. The CDR3 DNA reads TGTGCCAGCAGCTTGTGGCCCGACGGGGAGCATACAGATACGCAGTATTTT. It is translated as CASSLWPDGEHTDTQYF.

This chain uses TRBV7-9 with TRBJ1-4, with D possibly TRBD1 on 5 matching bases. The CDR3 has 13 residues. V was pared by 2 bases and J by 6 bases, with 7 bases between. Germline loops: CDR1 SEHNR, CDR2 FQNEAQ (reference sequence). This CDR3 reads CASSLMGHEKLFF. CDR3 nucleotides: TGTGCCAGCAGCTTAATGGGGCATGAAAAACTGTTTTTT.

Only a few counts were recorded for this clonotype. This chain connects TRBV27 to TRBJ1-1; D ambiguous. Germline V gene sequence: CDR1 MNHEY, CDR2 SMNVEV (reference sequence). The CDR3 extends over 15 amino acids. V was cut by 4 bases and J by 0 bases, with 12 bases left in between. The CDR3 here is CASSYMGPLNTEAFF. In nucleotides, the CDR3 is TGTGCCAGCAGTTATATGGGCCCCCTGAACACTGAAGCTTTCTTT.

This clonotype was detected only a few times. The chain carries TRBV3-1 and TRBJ2-3, with D hard to call. Germline assignment: CDR1 LGHDT and CDR2 YNNKEL (reference sequence). The germline V and J ends were trimmed by 2 bases and 6 bases, with 9 bases remaining between them. This CDR3 region has 13 residues. CDR3 amino acids: CASSQLTIDTQYF. DNA for the CDR3: TGTGCCAGCAGCCAACTCACGATCGATACGCAGTATTTT.

CDR3 amino acids: CASSVVGRGGLNEQFF. DNA of the CDR3: TGTGCCAGCAGCGTAGTGGGGCGGGGGGGTCTCAATGAGCAGTTCTTC. V usage is TRBV9 and J usage is TRBJ2-1, with 9 bases lining up with TRBD2. In germline, CDR1 is SGDLS, CDR2 YYNGEE. The V and J ends lost 0 bases and 6 bases, in that order; junction bases with no gene match: 7. The length of the CDR3 is 16 residues.

This clonotype was observed a few times. V usage is TRBV11-3 and J usage is TRBJ2-1; D is uncertain. This CDR3 region has 13 residues. Trimming took off 3 bases at V and 5 bases at J, with 8 bases between the two ends. Germline lookup yields CDR1 SGHNT and CDR2 YENEEA. CDR3 protein: CASSFRSHNEQFF. As DNA, the CDR3 is TGTGCCAGCAGCTTCAGATCCCACAATGAGCAGTTCTTC.

This clonotype was counted a few times. The chain joins TRBV12-3 or TRBV12-4 to TRBJ2-1; the D is unclear. V gave up 3 bases and J gave up 8 bases, with 8 bases separating them. This CDR3 contains 12 residues. The CDR3 protein is CASSFKQYEQFF. Here the CDR3 DNA reads TGTGCCAGCAGTTTTAAACAGTATGAGCAGTTCTTC.